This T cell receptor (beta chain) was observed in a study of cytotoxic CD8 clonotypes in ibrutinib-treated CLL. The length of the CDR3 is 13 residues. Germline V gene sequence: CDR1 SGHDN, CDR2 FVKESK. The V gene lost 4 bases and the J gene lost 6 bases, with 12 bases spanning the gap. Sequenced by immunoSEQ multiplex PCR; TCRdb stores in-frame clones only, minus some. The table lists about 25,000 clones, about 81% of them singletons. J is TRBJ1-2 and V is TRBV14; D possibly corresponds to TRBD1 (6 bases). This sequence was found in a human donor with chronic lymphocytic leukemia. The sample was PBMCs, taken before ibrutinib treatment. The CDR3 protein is CASSPQGGDGYTF. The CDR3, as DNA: TGTGCCAGCAGCCCCCAAGGGGGGGATGGCTACACCTTC.